This TCR beta chain comes out of a study of cytomegalovirus exposure and HLA in healthy donors. Study results and limitations: Common viral pathogens seemed, in a later analysis, to connect with several of the most significant clusters. Another analysis was done later, and it associated 16,951 TCR beta sequences with HLA alleles at 0.05 false discovery rate. A classifier reportedly called cytomegalovirus status with high sensitivity and specificity.

Primers: 60 Vbeta forward and 13 Jbeta reverse. Sequencing was performed with immunoSEQ multiplex PCR; in TCRdb, only in-frame clones are kept and a portion is missing. The table records more than 150,000 clones, 80% to 90% of them present only once. To note about this clone: The target antigen is unknown.

This TCR derives from a girl aged 2-10 years in good health and CMV-seropositive. Material: PBMCs.

Written as DNA, the CDR3 is TGCGCCAGCAGTGAATTGGCCAACACCGGGGAGCTGTTTTTT. It specifies CASSELANTGELFF. The chain employs TRBV10-2 and TRBJ2-2; no definite D call. Between the trimmed V and J ends, which lost 3 bases and 2 bases, there was a span of 7 bases. The CDR3 spans 14 residues. Germline V CDR1 and CDR2: WSHSY, SAAADI.